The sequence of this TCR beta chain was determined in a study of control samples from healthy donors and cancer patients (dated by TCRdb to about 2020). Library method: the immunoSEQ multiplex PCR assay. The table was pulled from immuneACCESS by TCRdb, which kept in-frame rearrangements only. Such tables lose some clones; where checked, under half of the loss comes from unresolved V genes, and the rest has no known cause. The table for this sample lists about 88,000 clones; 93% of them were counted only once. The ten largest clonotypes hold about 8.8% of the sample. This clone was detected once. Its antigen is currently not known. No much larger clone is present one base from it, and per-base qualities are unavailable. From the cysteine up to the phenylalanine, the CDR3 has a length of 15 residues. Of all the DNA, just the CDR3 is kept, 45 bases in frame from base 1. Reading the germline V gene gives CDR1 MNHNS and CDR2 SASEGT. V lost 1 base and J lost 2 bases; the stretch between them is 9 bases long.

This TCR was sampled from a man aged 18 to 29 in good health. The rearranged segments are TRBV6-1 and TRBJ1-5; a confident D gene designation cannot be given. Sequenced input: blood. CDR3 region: CASSEGAGGNQPQHF. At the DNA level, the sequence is TGTGCCAGCAGTGAAGGGGCAGGAGGCAATCAGCCCCAGCATTTT.